This T cell receptor beta chain emerged from a study of blood T cell repertoires in COVID-19. About the study: Specimens from acute and convalescent COVID-19 originated in the United States, Italy and Spain. Sample material is recorded as cDNA or gDNA derived from T cells, B-cell-depleted T cells, or PBMCs.

This clone was seen a handful of times. Germline V CDR1 and CDR2: ENHRY, SYGVKD. With 10 bases removed from V and 0 bases from J, the gap between germline ends came to 24 bases. CDR3 length: 17 residues. Original processing notes: Estimation of nucleated cell counts was performed using reference gene primer amplification. Clones were sequenced by immunoSEQ multiplex PCR, and TCRdb holds only the in-frame ones, with some missing. D and trimming were read from the DNA, whereas the V and J calls and clone size are those reported in that table. The sample holds a few hundred thousand clones, roughly 89% seen once.

The chain recombines TRBV10-3 with TRBJ1-1, with D hard to call. The sequence derives from a middle-aged woman who had recovered from COVID-19. Sequenced material: peripheral blood. Here the CDR3 DNA reads TGTGCCAACGCGAGGTATGCCAGTAGCAACATGAACACTGAAGCTTTCTTT. Translation: CANARYASSNMNTEAFF.